Below, 2 T cell receptor beta chains from the same sample are listed, as sequenced in a study of response to subunit inactivated influenza vaccine. Using its own MiXCR run on the RT-PCR reads, TCRdb lists one record per CDR3 protein. Here the sample spans almost 250,000 distinct CDR3 sequences, 12% being singletons. Sequencing was performed on non-naive T cells sorted from PBMCs, taken roughly 2 weeks before vaccination. The receptors stem from a man between 45 and 60 years old who received an inactivated influenza vaccine.

This clonotype was observed a handful of times. V and J are TRBV20-1 and TRBJ2-1; 7 bases are shared with TRBD2. This CDR3 has 14 amino acids. Germline-derived CDR1 and CDR2 are DFQATT and SNEGSKA (reference sequence). Trimming at V came to 3 bases and at J to 7 bases, leaving 9 bases not matched to a gene. CDR3 amino acids: CSASSLGGPNEQFF. The CDR3 DNA sequence: TGCAGTGCTAGTTCTTTGGGAGGGCCAAATGAGCAGTTCTTC.

Points on this clonotype: A single base separates this from a much larger clone, so it may be a read error. The gene calls are TRBV7-2 and TRBJ1-4; D is undetermined. The CDR3 runs 13 residues. Germline CDR1 reads SGHTA; CDR2 reads FQGNSA. Written as DNA, the CDR3 is TGTGCCAGCAGCTTAGTGACTTCCGGCGAACTGATTTTT. It yields the protein CASSLVTSGELIF.